What follows are 11 T cell receptor beta chains derived from one specimen sequenced in a study of T cell responses to AZD1222 COVID-19 vaccine. Only in-frame clones appear in the TCRdb table, and some are missing; sequencing was by immunoSEQ multiplex PCR. The table includes fewer than 150,000 clones, 80% to 90% detected once. The sequenced sample was peripheral blood, obtained 28 days after the second AZD1222 dose. These receptors came from an adult who received the AZD1222 COVID-19 vaccine.

The chain is built from TRBV3-1 (or the pseudogene TRBV3-2) and TRBJ2-5; perhaps TRBD2 as D (5 bases). Trimming pared 1 base from V and 1 base from J, leaving 13 bases between. Germline CDR1 is LGHDT and CDR2 is YNNKEL (reference sequence). CDR3 length equals 16 residues. CDR3 loop: CASSQVRGLGQETQYF. The CDR3 DNA reads TGTGCCAGCAGCCAAGTACGGGGATTGGGCCAAGAGACCCAGTACTTC.

This chain joins TRBV6-4 and TRBJ2-7; possible D gene TRBD2, 6 bases. The CDR3 loop spans 14 amino acids. The ends were cut back, 6 bases at V and 3 bases at J, with 15 bases in the middle. Germline V gene sequence: CDR1 MRHNA, CDR2 SNTAGT. The CDR3 DNA reads TGTGCCAGCAGCCACTCGGAGGGAAGCTACGAGCAGTACTTC. Amino acid sequence: CASSHSEGSYEQYF.

The gene calls are TRBV6-6 and TRBJ1-1; TRBD1 is a possible D gene (5 bases). V lost 7 bases and J lost 1, with 10 bases in between. CDR1 is MNHNY and CDR2 is SVGAGI in the germline V gene (reference sequence). The CDR3 totals 13 residues. CDR3 sequence (DNA): TGTGCCAGCAAACCACAGGCGAACACTGAAGCTTTCTTT. Its protein is CASKPQANTEAFF.

This chain joins TRBV3-1 (or the pseudogene TRBV3-2) and TRBJ2-1, with TRBD1 identical over 8 bases. CDR1 and CDR2 from the germline V gene are LGHDT and YNNKEL (reference sequence). V trimming: 0 bases; J trimming: 7 bases; junction bases outside the gene matches: 8. This CDR3 region has 16 residues. The CDR3 DNA follows: TGTGCCAGCAGCCAAGATAGCCGGACAGGGAAGAATGAGCAGTTCTTC. Residues: CASSQDSRTGKNEQFF.

The chain uses TRBV20-1 and TRBJ2-1, with TRBD1 matching 8 bases. The V segment lost 3 bases and the J segment 5 bases; nucleotides outside the gene matches: 12. Germline CDR1 is DFQATT and CDR2 is SNEGSKA (reference sequence). The CDR3 loop spans 16 amino acids. CDR3: CSASEDRATFHNEQFF. DNA of the CDR3: TGCAGTGCTAGTGAGGACAGGGCAACCTTTCACAATGAGCAGTTCTTC.

The chain combines TRBV9 with TRBJ2-7; TRBD2 matches at 7 bases. This CDR3 is built from 15 residues. Germline V gene lookup returns CDR1 SGDLS and CDR2 YYNGEE. Trimming cost V 6 bases and J 2 bases; bases outside gene matches: 11. The CDR3 DNA sequence: TGTGCCAGCACGCCCGGGGGGTCCCCCACCTACGAGCAGTACTTC. Translating gives CASTPGGSPTYEQYF. Full variable domain (rest looked up from reference TRBV9 and TRBJ2-7): DSGVTQTPKHLITATGQRVTLRCSPRSGDLSVYWYQQSLDQGLQFLIQYYNGEERAKGNILERFSAQQFPDLHSELNLSSLELGDSALYFCASTPGGSPTYEQYFGPGTRLTVT.

CDR3 nucleotide sequence: TGCGCCAGCAGCTTGGCTGGGGCAGAGACCCAGTACTTC. Its protein product is CASSLAGAETQYF. The rearrangement joins TRBV5-1 to TRBJ2-5; D perhaps matches TRBD1 (5 bases). Per germline, CDR1 SGHRS and CDR2 YFSETQ. V lost 0 bases to trimming and J lost 4 bases, with 7 bases between them. This CDR3 contains 13 residues.

The chain combines TRBV27 with TRBJ1-1; D remains unclear. V lost 8 bases to trimming and J lost 3 bases, with 13 bases between them. Germline CDR1 MNHEY, CDR2 SMNVEV (reference sequence). The CDR3 totals 13 residues. As DNA, the CDR3 is TGTGCCAGCTTTAGTAATCGGGACACTGAAGCTTTCTTT. Translated, it gives CASFSNRDTEAFF.

The chain carries TRBV3-1 (or the pseudogene TRBV3-2) and TRBJ1-1; 12 nucleotides line up with TRBD1. The CDR3 length is 16 residues. From germline, CDR1 is LGHDT and CDR2 YNNKEL (reference sequence). Losses at the gene ends were 4 bases for V and 4 bases for J; bases not matched to a gene: 7. CDR3 in DNA: TGTGCCAGCAGCCTTACCTGGGACAGGGGGCTCACTGAAGCTTTCTTT. This sequence encodes CASSLTWDRGLTEAFF.

The J gene is TRBJ1-2, the V gene TRBV4-2; D is possibly TRBD1 (6 bases). Deletions cut 1 base from V and 2 bases from J, with 11 bases between. CDR1 is LGHNA and CDR2 is YNFKEQ in the germline V gene. CDR3 size: 15 residues. The CDR3 region has the DNA TGTGCCAGCAGCCAAGTTGGACAGACGAACTATGGCTACACCTTC. As protein: CASSQVGQTNYGYTF.

The genes are TRBV14 and TRBJ2-5; D is uncertain. Germline V CDR1 and CDR2: SGHDN, FVKESK. The CDR3 loop spans 14 amino acids. The ends were cut back, 3 bases at V and 7 bases at J, with 15 bases in the middle. The CDR3 DNA is TGTGCCAGCAGCCAGGATGGTTACGTAGGGACCCAGTACTTC. Residues: CASSQDGYVGTQYF.